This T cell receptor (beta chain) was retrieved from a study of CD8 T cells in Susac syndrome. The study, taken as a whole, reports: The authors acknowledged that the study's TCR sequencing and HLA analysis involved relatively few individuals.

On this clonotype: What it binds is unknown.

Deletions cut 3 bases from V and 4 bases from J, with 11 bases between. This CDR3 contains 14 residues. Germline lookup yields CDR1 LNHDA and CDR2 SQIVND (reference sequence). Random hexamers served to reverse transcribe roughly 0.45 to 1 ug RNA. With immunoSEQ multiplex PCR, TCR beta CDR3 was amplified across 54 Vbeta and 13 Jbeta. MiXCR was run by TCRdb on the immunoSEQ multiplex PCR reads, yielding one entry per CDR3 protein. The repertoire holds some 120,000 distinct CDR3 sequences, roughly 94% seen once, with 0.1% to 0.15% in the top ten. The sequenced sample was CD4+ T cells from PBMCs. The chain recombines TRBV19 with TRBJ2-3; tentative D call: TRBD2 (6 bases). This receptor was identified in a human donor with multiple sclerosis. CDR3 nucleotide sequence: TGTGCCAGTAGTATTGGGAGGTGGGCAGATACGCAGTATTTT. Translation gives CASSIGRWADTQYF.